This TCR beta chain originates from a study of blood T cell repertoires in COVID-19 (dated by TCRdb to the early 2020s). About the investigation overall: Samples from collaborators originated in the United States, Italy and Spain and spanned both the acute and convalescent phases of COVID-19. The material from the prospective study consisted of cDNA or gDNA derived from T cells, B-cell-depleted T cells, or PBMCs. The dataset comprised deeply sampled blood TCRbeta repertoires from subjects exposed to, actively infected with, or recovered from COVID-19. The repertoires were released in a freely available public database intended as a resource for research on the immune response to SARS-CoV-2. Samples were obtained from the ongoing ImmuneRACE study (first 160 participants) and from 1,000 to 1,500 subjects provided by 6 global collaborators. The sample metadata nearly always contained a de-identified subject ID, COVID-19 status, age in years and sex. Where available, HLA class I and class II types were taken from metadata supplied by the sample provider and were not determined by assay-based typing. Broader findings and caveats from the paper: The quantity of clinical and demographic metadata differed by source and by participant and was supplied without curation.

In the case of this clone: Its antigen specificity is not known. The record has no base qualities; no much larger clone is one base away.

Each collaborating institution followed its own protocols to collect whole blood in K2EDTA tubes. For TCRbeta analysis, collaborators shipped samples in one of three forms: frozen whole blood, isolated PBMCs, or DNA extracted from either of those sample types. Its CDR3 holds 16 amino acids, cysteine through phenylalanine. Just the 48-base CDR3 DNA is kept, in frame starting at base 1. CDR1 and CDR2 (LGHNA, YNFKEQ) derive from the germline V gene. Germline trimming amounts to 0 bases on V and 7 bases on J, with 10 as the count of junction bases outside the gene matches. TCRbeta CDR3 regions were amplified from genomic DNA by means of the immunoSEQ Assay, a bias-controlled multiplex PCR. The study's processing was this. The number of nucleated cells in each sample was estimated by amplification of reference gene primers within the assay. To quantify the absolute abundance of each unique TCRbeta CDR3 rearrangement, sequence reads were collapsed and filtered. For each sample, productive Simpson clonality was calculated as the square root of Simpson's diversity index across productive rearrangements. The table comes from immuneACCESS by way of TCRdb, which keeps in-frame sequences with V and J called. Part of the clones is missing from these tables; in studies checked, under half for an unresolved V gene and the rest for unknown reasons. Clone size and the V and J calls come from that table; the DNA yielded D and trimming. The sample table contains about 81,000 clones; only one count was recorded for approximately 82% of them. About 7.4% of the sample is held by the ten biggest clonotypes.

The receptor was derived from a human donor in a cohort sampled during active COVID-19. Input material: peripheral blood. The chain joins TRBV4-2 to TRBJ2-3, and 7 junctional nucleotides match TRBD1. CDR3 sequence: CASSQEDRSLGYTQYF. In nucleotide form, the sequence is TGTGCCAGCAGCCAAGAGGACAGGAGTTTAGGGTATACGCAGTATTTT.